This TCR beta chain is from a study of blood T cell repertoires in COVID-19. As for the study in general: Samples of COVID-19 (acute and convalescent) were obtained from the United States, Italy and Spain. T cells, B-cell-depleted T cells, or PBMCs provided the cDNA or gDNA that served as material.

This CDR3 contains 16 residues. Per the germline V gene, CDR1 is SQVTM and CDR2 is ANQGSEA. The junction had 9 bases not matched to a gene; V was cut back by 2 bases and J by 1 base. Authors' analysis steps: Estimates of nucleated cell counts were drawn from the amplification of reference gene primers. The data were produced by immunoSEQ multiplex PCR, yet TCRdb's version contains in-frame clones alone and is incomplete. The D gene and trimming were derived from the DNA, and the V and J assignments and clone size from that table. Of about 15,000 clones detected, about 80% appear once; the ten largest clones hold roughly a tenth.

This chain joins TRBV29-1 and TRBJ2-3; 7 nucleotides match TRBD1. Sequenced: peripheral blood. The origin of this receptor is a human donor in a cohort sampled during active COVID-19. The DNA of the CDR3 is TGCAGCGTTGAAACGGTACAGGGGCGAGGCACAGATACGCAGTATTTT. Translation: CSVETVQGRGTDTQYF.